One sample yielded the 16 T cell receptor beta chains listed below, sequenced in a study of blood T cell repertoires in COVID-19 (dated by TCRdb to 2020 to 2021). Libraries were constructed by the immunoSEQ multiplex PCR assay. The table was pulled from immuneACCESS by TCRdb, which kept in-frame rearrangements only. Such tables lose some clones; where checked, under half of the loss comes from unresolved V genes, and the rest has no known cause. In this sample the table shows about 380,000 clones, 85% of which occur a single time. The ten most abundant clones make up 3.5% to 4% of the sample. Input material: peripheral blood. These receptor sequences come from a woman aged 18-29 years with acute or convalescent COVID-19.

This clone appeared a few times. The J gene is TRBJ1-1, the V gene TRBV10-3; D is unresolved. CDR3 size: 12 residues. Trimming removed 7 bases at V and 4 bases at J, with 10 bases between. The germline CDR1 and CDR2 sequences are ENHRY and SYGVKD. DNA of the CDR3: TGTGCCATCAACGCCGGGAGCACTGAAGCTTTCTTT. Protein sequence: CAINAGSTEAFF.

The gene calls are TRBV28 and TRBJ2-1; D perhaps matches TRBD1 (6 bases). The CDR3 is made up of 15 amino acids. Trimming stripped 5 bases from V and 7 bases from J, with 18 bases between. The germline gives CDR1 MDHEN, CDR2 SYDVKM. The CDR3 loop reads CASSLPGHGGNEQFF. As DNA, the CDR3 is TGTGCCAGCAGTCTCCCGGGACACGGCGGGAATGAGCAGTTCTTC.

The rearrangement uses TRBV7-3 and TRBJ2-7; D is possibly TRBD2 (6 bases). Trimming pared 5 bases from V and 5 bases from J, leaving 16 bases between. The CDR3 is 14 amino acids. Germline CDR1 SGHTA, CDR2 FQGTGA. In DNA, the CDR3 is TGTGCCAGCAGCCCCTCCCTGGGAGGTGACGAGCAGTACTTC. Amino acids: CASSPSLGGDEQYF.

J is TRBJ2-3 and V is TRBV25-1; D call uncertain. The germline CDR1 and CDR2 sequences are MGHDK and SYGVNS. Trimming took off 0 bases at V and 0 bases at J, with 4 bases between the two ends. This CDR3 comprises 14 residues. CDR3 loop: CASSEYRSTDTQYF. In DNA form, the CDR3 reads TGTGCCAGCAGTGAATATAGAAGCACAGATACGCAGTATTTT.

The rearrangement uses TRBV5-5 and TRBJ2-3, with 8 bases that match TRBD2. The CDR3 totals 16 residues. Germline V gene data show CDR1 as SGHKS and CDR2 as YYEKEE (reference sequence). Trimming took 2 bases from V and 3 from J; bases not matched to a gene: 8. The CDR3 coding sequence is TGTGCCAGCAGCTTTGTAGCGGGGCAGGGGACAGATACGCAGTATTTT. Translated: CASSFVAGQGTDTQYF.

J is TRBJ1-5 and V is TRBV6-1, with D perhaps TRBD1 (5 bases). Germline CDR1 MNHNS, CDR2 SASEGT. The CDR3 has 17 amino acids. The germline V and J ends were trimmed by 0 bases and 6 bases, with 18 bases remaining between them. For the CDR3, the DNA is TGTGCCAGCAGTGAAGCGCTTCAATTGGGGGGGGGTCAGCCCCAGCATTTT. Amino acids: CASSEALQLGGGQPQHF.

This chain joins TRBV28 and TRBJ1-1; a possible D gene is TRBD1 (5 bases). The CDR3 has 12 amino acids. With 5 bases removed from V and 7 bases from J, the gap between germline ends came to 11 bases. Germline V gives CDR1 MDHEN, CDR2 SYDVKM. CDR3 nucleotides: TGTGCCAGCAGTGCCCCGGGACTTGAAGCTTTCTTT. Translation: CASSAPGLEAFF.

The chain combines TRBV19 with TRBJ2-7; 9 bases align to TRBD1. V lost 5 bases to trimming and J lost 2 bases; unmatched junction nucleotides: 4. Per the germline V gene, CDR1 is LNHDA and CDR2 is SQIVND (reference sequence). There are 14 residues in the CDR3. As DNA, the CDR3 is TGTGCCAGTAGTCCGAGGACAGGGGCCTACGAGCAGTACTTC. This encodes CASSPRTGAYEQYF. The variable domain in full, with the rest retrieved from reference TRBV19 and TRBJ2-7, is DGGITQSPKYLFRKEGQNVTLSCEQNLNHDAMYWYRQDPGQGLRLIYYSQIVNDFQKGDIAEGYSVSREKKESFPLTVTSAQKNPTAFYLCASSPRTGAYEQYFGPGTRLTVT.

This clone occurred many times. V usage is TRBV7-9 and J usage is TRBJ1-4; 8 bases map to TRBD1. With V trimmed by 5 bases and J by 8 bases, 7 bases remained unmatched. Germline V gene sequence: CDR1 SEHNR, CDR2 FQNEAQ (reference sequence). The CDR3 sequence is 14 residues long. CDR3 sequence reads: CASSLGQGGEKLFF. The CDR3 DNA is TGTGCCAGCAGCCTCGGACAGGGTGGGGAAAAACTGTTTTTT. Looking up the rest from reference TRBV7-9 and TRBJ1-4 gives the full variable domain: DTGVSQNPRHKITKRGQNVTFRCDPISEHNRLYWYRQTLGQGPEFLTYFQNEAQLEKSRLLSDRFSAERPKGSFSTLEIQRTEQGDSAMYLCASSLGQGGEKLFFGSGTQLSVL.

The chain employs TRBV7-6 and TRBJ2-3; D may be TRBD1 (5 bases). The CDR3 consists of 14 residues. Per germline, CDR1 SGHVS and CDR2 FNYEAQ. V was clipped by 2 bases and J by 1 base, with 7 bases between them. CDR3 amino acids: CASSLLQGTDTQYF. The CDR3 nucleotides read TGTGCCAGCAGCTTATTACAGGGCACAGATACGCAGTATTTT. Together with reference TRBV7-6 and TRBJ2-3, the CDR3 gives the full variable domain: GAGVSQSPRYKVTKRGQDVALRCDPISGHVSLYWYRQALGQGPEFLTYFNYEAQQDKSGLPNDRFSAERPEGSISTLTIQRTEQRDSAMYRCASSLLQGTDTQYFGPGTRLTVL.

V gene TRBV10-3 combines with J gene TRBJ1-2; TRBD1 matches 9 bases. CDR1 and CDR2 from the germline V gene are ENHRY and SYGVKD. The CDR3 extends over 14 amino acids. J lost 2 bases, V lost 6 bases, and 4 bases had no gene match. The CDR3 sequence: CAISRGQGNYGYTF. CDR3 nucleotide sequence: TGTGCCATCAGCCGAGGACAGGGGAACTATGGCTACACCTTC.

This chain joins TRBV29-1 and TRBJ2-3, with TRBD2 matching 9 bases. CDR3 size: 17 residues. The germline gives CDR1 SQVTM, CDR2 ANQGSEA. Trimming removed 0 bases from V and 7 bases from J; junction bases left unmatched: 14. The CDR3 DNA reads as TGCAGCGTTGAAGACCACCTAGCGGGGCCTCGACTCAATACGCAGTATTTT. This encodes CSVEDHLAGPRLNTQYF.

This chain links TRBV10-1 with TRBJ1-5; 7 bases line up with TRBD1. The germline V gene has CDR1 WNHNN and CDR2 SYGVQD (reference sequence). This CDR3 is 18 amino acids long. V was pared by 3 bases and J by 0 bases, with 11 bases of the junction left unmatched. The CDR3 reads CASSDECCGTDSNQPQHF. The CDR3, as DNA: TGCGCCAGCAGTGATGAGTGCTGCGGGACAGATAGCAATCAGCCCCAGCATTTT.

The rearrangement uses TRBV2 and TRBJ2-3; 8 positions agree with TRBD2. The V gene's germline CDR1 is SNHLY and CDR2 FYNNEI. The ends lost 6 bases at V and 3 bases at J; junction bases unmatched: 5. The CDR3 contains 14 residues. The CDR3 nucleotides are TGTGCCAGCAGGCCGGGACTAGGAACAGATACGCAGTATTTT. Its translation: CASRPGLGTDTQYF.

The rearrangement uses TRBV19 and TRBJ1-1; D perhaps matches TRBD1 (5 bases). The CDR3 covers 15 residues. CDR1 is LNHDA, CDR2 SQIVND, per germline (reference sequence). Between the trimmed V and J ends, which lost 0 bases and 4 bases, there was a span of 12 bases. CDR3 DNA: TGTGCCAGTAGTATAGAGTGGGGGGTGCGCACTGAAGCTTTCTTT. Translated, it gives CASSIEWGVRTEAFF. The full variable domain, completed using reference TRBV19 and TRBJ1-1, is DGGITQSPKYLFRKEGQNVTLSCEQNLNHDAMYWYRQDPGQGLRLIYYSQIVNDFQKGDIAEGYSVSREKKESFPLTVTSAQKNPTAFYLCASSIEWGVRTEAFFGQGTRLTVV.

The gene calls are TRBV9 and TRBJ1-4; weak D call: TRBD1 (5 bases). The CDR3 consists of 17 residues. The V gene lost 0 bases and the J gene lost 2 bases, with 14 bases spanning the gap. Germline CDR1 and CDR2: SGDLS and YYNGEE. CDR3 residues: CASSVVGRRGTNEKLFF. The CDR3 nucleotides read TGTGCCAGCAGCGTAGTAGGACGCCGGGGGACTAATGAAAAACTGTTTTTT.